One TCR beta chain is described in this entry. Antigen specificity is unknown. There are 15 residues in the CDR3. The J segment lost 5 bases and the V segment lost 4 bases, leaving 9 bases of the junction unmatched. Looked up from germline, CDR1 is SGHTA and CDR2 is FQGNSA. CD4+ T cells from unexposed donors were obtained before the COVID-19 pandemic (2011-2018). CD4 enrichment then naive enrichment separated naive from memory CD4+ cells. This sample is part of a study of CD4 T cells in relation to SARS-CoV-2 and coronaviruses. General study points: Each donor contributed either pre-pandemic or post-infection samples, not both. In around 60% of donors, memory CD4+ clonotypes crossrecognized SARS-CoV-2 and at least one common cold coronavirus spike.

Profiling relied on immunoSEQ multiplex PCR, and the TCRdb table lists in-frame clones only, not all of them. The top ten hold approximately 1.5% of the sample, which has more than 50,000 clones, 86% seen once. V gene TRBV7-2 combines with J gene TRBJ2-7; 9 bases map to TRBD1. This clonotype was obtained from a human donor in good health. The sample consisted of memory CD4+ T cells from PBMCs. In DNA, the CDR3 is TGTGCCAGCAGCTATCCTGGACAGGGGCCCCACGAGCAGTACTTC. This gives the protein CASSYPGQGPHEQYF.